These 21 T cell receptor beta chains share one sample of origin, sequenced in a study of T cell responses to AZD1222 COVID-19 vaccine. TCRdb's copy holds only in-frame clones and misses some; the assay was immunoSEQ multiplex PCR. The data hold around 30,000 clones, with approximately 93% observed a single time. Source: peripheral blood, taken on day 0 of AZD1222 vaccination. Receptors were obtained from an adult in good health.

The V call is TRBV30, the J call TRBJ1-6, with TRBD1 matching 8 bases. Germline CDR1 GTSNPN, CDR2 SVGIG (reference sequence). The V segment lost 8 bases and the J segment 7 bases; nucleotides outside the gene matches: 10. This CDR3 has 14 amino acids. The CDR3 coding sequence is TGTGCCCGAGGACAGCGGGACAGGAATTCACCCCTCCACTTT. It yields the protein CARGQRDRNSPLHF.

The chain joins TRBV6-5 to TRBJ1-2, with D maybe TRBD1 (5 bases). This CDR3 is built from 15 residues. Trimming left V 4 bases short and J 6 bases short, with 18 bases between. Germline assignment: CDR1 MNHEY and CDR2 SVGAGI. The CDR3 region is CASSFKAGRSNGYTF. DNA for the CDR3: TGTGCCAGCAGTTTCAAAGCGGGACGTTCGAATGGCTACACCTTC.

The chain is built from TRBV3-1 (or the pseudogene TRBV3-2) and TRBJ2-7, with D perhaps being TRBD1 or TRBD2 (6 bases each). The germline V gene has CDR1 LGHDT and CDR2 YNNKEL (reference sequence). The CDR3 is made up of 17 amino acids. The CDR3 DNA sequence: TGTCCCCGCAGCCAAGACGAACGCGGCAGGGGAGGCTACGAGCAGTACTTC. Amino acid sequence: CPRSQDERGRGGYEQYF.

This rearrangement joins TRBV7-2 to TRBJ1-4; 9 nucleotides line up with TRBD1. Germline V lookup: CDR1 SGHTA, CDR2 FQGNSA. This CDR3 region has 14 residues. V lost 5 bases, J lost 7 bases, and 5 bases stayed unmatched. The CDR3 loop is CASSPGQGGEKLFF. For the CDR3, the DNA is TGTGCCAGCAGCCCGGGACAGGGAGGTGAAAAACTGTTTTTT. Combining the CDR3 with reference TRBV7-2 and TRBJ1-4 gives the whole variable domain GAGVSQSPSNKVTEKGKDVELRCDPISGHTALYWYRQSLGQGLEFLIYFQGNSAPDKSGLPSDRFSAERTGGSVSTLTIQRTQQEDSAVYLCASSPGQGGEKLFFGSGTQLSVL.

DNA for the CDR3: TGTGCCAGCAGCTTGGGGGCAGGGACTTTCTATGGCTACACCTTC. It translates to CASSLGAGTFYGYTF. This chain connects TRBV5-6 to TRBJ1-2; D possibly corresponds to TRBD1 (5 bases). V dropped 0 bases and J dropped 4 bases, with 13 bases sitting between them. The CDR3 extends over 15 amino acids. Germline CDR1 and CDR2: SGHDT and YYEEEE.

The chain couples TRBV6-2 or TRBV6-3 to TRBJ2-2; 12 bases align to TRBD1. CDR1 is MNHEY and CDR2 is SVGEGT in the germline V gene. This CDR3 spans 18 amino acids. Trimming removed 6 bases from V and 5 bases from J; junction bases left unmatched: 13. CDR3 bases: TGTGCCAGCAGCTCCACCCGGGACAGGGGGCGCGCGACCGGGGAGCTGTTTTTT. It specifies CASSSTRDRGRATGELFF.

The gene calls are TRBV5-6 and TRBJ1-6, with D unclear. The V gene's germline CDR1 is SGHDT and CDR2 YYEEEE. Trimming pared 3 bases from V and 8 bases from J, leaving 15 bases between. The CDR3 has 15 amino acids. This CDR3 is CASSYLTVEDSPLHF. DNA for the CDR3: TGTGCCAGCAGCTACCTAACGGTGGAGGATTCACCCCTCCACTTT.

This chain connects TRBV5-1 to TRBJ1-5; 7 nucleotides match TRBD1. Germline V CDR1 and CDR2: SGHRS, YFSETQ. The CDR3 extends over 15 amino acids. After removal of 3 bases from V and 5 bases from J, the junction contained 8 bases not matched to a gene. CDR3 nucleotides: TGCGCCAGCAGCTCACGTACAGGGGACCATCAGCCCCAGCATTTT. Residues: CASSSRTGDHQPQHF.

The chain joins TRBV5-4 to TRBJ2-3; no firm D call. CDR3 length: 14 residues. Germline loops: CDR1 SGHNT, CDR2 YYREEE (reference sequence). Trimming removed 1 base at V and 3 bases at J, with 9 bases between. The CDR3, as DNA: TGTGCCAGCAGCTTGCCGGGTCGTACAGATACGCAGTATTTT. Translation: CASSLPGRTDTQYF.

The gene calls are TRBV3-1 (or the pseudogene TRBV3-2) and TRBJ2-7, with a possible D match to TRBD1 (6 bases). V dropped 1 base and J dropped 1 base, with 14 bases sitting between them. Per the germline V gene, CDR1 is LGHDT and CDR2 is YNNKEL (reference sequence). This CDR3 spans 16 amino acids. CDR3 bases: TGTGCCAGCAGCCAAGGAGGACAGAGAATATCCTACGAGCAGTACTTC. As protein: CASSQGGQRISYEQYF.

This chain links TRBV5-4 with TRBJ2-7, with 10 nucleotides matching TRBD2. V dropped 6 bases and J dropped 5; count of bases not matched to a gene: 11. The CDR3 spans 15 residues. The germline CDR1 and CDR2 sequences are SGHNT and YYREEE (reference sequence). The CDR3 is CASNPWASGGHEQYF. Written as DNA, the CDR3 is TGTGCCAGCAACCCTTGGGCTAGCGGGGGACACGAGCAGTACTTC. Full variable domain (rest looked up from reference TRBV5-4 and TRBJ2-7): ETGVTQSPTHLIKTRGQQVTLRCSSQSGHNTVSWYQQALGQGPQFIFQYYREEENGRGNFPPRFSGLQFPNYSSELNVNALELDDSALYLCASNPWASGGHEQYFGPGTRLTVT.

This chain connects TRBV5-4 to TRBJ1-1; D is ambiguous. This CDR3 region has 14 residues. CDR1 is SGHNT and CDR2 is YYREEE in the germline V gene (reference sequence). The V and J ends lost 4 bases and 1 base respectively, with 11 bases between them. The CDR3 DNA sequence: TGTGCCAGCAGCCCCAGGACCCCGAACACTGAAGCTTTCTTT. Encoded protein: CASSPRTPNTEAFF.

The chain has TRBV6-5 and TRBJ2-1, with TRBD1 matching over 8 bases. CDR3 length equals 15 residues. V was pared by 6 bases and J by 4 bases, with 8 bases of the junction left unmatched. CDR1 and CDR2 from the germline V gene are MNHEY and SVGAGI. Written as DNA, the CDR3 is TGTGCCAGCAGGTCGGGGACAGGTGAATACAATGAGCAGTTCTTC. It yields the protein CASRSGTGEYNEQFF.

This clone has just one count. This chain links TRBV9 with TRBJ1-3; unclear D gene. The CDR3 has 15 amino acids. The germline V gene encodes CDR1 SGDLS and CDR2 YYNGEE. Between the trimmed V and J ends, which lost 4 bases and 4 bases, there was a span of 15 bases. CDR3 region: CASSTEGIRGNTIYF. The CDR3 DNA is TGTGCCAGCAGCACCGAAGGGATTCGAGGAAACACCATATATTTT. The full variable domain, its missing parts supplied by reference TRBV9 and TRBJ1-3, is DSGVTQTPKHLITATGQRVTLRCSPRSGDLSVYWYQQSLDQGLQFLIQYYNGEERAKGNILERFSAQQFPDLHSELNLSSLELGDSALYFCASSTEGIRGNTIYFGEGSWLTVV.

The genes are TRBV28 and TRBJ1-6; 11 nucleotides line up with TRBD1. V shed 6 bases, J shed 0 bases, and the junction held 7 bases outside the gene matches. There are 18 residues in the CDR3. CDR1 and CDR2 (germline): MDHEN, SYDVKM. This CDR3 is CASRRDRGAGSYNSPLHF. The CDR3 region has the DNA TGTGCCAGCAGGAGGGACAGGGGGGCGGGCTCCTATAATTCACCCCTCCACTTT.

The CDR3 DNA reads TGTGCCAGCAGCGACCCAGATACGCAGTATTTT. Translated, it gives CASSDPDTQYF. This sequence joins TRBV5-6 and TRBJ2-3; D not resolved. The germline gives CDR1 SGHDT, CDR2 YYEEEE. Trimming pared 4 bases from V and 4 bases from J, leaving 4 bases between. There are 11 residues in the CDR3.

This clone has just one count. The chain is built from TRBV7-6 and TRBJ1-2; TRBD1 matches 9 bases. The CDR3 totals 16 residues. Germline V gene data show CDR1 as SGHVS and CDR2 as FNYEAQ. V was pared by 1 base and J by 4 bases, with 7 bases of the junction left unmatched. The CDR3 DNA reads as TGTGCCAGCAGCTTAGGGCCGGGACAGGGAGGCTATGGCTACACCTTC. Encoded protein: CASSLGPGQGGYGYTF.

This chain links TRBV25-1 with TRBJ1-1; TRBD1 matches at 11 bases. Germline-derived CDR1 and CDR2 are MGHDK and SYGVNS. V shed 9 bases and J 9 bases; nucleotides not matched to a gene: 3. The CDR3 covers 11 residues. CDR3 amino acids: CASWTGGQAFF. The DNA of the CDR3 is TGTGCCAGTTGGACAGGGGGCCAAGCTTTCTTT.

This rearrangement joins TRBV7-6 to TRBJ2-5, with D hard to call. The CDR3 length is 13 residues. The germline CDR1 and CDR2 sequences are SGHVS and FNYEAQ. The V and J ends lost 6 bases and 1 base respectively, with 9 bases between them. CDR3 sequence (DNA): TGTGCCAGCAGATCTCTGCCCCAAGAGACCCAGTACTTC. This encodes CASRSLPQETQYF.

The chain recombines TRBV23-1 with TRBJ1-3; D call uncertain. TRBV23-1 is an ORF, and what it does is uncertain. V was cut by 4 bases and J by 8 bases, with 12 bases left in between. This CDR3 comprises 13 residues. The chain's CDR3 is CASSPEPGDTIYF. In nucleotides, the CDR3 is TGCGCCAGCAGTCCGGAGCCGGGTGACACCATATATTTT.

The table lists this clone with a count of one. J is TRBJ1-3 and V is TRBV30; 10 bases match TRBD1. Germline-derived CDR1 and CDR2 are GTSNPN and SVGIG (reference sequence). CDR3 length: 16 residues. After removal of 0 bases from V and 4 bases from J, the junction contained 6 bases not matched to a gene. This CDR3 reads CAWSVPGQGVGNTIYF. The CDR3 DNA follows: TGTGCCTGGAGTGTACCAGGACAGGGGGTAGGAAACACCATATATTTT.